This T cell receptor (beta chain) comes out of a study of cytomegalovirus exposure and HLA in healthy donors. A multiplex PCR was run with 60 Vbeta primers and 13 Jbeta primers. Sequenced by immunoSEQ multiplex PCR; TCRdb stores in-frame clones only, minus some. The data show about 140,000 clones, with over 75% seen just once and about 2.2% held by the top ten. Whole-study results and caveats: One later analysis reportedly identified an Asian-associated ancestry cluster that showed fewer N-insertions than the roughly 670-donor mean.

A word on this clone: The antigen is not known.

The CDR3 loop spans 12 amino acids. Trimming took 4 bases from V and 6 from J; bases not matched to a gene: 4. Per germline, CDR1 SGHRS and CDR2 YFSETQ. The rearrangement joins TRBV5-1 to TRBJ2-7, with TRBD2 identical over 7 bases. The material sequenced was PBMCs. The sequence was collected from a man aged 50 or older in good health and CMV-seronegative. The CDR3 bases are TGCGCCAGCAGCCAAGGGACTATCGAGCAGTACTTC. This translates into CASSQGTIEQYF.